The 28 T cell receptor beta chains below all came from one sample that was sequenced in a study of blood T cell repertoires in COVID-19 (dated by TCRdb to the early 2020s). Receptor libraries were prepared by the immunoSEQ multiplex PCR assay. TCRdb retrieved this table from immuneACCESS and kept in-frame rearrangements only. Not all clones are present; in checked studies, unresolved V genes account for under half, and no reason is known for the remainder. The sample has approximately 290,000 clones on record, 65% to 85% of them singletons. The ten top clones hold more than 15% of the sample. Sequencing was carried out using peripheral blood. The receptors were sampled from a person between 65 and 79 years old with COVID-19, enrolled during active disease.

The J gene is TRBJ1-2, the V gene TRBV12-3 or TRBV12-4; D uncertain. The CDR3 length is 12 residues. The ends were cut back, 5 bases at V and 5 bases at J, with 9 bases in the middle. The CDR3 spells CASSRRDYGYTF. Here the CDR3 DNA reads TGTGCCAGCAGTCGACGGGATTATGGCTACACCTTC.

The V call is TRBV2, the J call TRBJ2-7; possible D gene TRBD1, 5 bases. Trimming took 7 bases from V and 5 from J, leaving 24 bases between them. Germline lookup yields CDR1 SNHLY and CDR2 FYNNEI. CDR3 size: 16 residues. CDR3 amino acids: CASTPTGRAMWNEQYF. In DNA form, the CDR3 reads TGTGCCAGCACCCCAACGGGCAGGGCAATGTGGAACGAGCAGTACTTC. The whole variable domain, remainder taken from reference TRBV2 and TRBJ2-7, is EPEVTQTPSHQVTQMGQEVILRCVPISNHLYFYWYRQILGQKVEFLVSFYNNEISEKSEIFDDQFSVERPDGSNFTLKIRSTKLEDSAMYFCASTPTGRAMWNEQYFGPGTRLTVT.

The chain is built from TRBV2 and TRBJ1-2, with 7 bases matching TRBD1. The CDR3 has 16 amino acids. The V and J ends lost 4 bases and 0 bases, in that order; junction bases with no gene match: 8. The germline V gene encodes CDR1 SNHLY and CDR2 FYNNEI. The CDR3 region is CASSATGRWTNYGYTF. The CDR3 DNA reads as TGTGCCAGCAGTGCGACAGGGAGGTGGACTAACTATGGCTACACCTTC.

The genes are TRBV28 and TRBJ1-1, with 10 positions matching TRBD1. The CDR3 runs 15 residues. Trimming cost V 6 bases and J 6 bases; bases outside gene matches: 10. From germline, CDR1 is MDHEN and CDR2 SYDVKM. The CDR3 nucleotides read TGTGCCAGCAGCGAGACCCCGGGACAGGGGTCTGAAGCTTTCTTT. Protein product: CASSETPGQGSEAFF.

This sequence joins TRBV9 and TRBJ1-2, with 9 bases that match TRBD1. In germline, CDR1 is SGDLS, CDR2 YYNGEE. This CDR3 has 18 residues. The J segment lost 4 bases and the V segment lost 4 bases, leaving 17 bases of the junction unmatched. The CDR3 reads CASSPSGGGTGIFYGYTF. In DNA form, the CDR3 reads TGTGCCAGCAGCCCAAGTGGGGGGGGGACAGGGATCTTCTATGGCTACACCTTC. Based on the CDR3 plus reference TRBV9 and TRBJ1-2, the full variable domain is DSGVTQTPKHLITATGQRVTLRCSPRSGDLSVYWYQQSLDQGLQFLIQYYNGEERAKGNILERFSAQQFPDLHSELNLSSLELGDSALYFCASSPSGGGTGIFYGYTFGSGTRLTVV.

This chain uses TRBV10-3 with TRBJ2-1; D may be TRBD2 (6 bases). V gave up 11 bases and J gave up 0 bases, with 14 bases separating them. From germline, CDR1 is ENHRY and CDR2 SYGVKD. The CDR3 loop spans 14 amino acids. CDR3 sequence (DNA): TGTGCCTCATATGGGGGGAGCTCCTACAATGAGCAGTTCTTC. This gives the protein CASYGGSSYNEQFF.

The V call is TRBV11-3, the J call TRBJ2-1, with D unresolved. The CDR3 totals 14 residues. The V end was cut by 1 base, the J end by 5 bases, with 9 bases between. Looked up from germline, CDR1 is SGHNT and CDR2 is YENEEA. CDR3 sequence reads: CASSLVGADNEQFF. Written as DNA, the CDR3 is TGTGCCAGCAGCTTAGTCGGAGCAGACAATGAGCAGTTCTTC.

The chain is built from TRBV6-1 and TRBJ2-5, with 12 bases matching TRBD1. V lost 3 bases and J lost 1; bases outside the gene matches: 3. Germline values: CDR1 MNHNS, CDR2 SASEGT. CDR3 size: 16 residues. CDR3 in amino acids: CASSDRDRGLQETQYF. The CDR3 nucleotides read TGTGCCAGCAGTGACCGGGACAGGGGGCTCCAAGAGACCCAGTACTTC.

This chain links TRBV5-1 with TRBJ2-5; TRBD2 matches 13 bases. The CDR3 totals 17 residues. The ends lost 2 bases at V and 4 bases at J; junction bases unmatched: 8. Germline values: CDR1 SGHRS, CDR2 YFSETQ. CDR3 in amino acids: CASSLGLAGVTSETQYF. Written as DNA, the CDR3 is TGCGCCAGCAGCTTAGGACTAGCGGGAGTGACATCAGAGACCCAGTACTTC.

This sequence joins TRBV2 and TRBJ1-4, with 8 bases that match TRBD1. The junction had 4 bases not matched to a gene; V was cut back by 6 bases and J by 7 bases. Germline values: CDR1 SNHLY, CDR2 FYNNEI. The CDR3 runs to 13 residues. CDR3 protein: CASRQGAGEKLFF. DNA for the CDR3: TGTGCCAGCAGGCAGGGGGCGGGTGAAAAACTGTTTTTT.

The chain is built from TRBV6-6 and TRBJ1-4; D is ambiguous. The CDR3 covers 12 residues. V was cut by 2 bases and J by 7 bases, with 5 bases left in between. The V gene's germline CDR1 is MNHNY and CDR2 SVGAGI (reference sequence). The DNA for the CDR3 is TGTGCCAGCAGTTACGGCTTTGAAAAACTGTTTTTT. Its protein is CASSYGFEKLFF.

The J gene is TRBJ1-1, the V gene TRBV6-5; D is perhaps TRBD1 (5 bases). With 1 base removed from V and 1 base from J, the gap between germline ends came to 7 bases. Germline-derived CDR1 and CDR2 are MNHEY and SVGAGI. CDR3 length: 14 amino acids. CDR3 protein: CASSYYGGNTEAFF. CDR3 in DNA: TGTGCCAGCAGTTACTACGGGGGGAACACTGAAGCTTTCTTT.

In its sample, this clone was seen a few times. The chain has TRBV9 and TRBJ2-3; 9 nucleotides align to TRBD1. Germline assignment: CDR1 SGDLS and CDR2 YYNGEE. CDR3 length: 15 residues. The trim removed 7 bases at V and 4 bases at J, leaving 10 bases unmatched. CDR3 residues: CASGRTGVGADTQYF. In DNA form, the CDR3 reads TGTGCCAGCGGACGGACAGGGGTGGGGGCAGATACGCAGTATTTT.

The CDR3 region is CASSQGVKGAGTDTQYF. The DNA for the CDR3 is TGCGCCAGCAGCCAAGGAGTGAAGGGGGCGGGGACAGATACGCAGTATTTT. This sequence joins TRBV4-3 and TRBJ2-3, with TRBD1 as a possible D gene (7 bases). The CDR3 runs 17 residues. The V and J ends lost 1 base and 3 bases respectively, with 17 bases between them. Germline V lookup: CDR1 LGHNA, CDR2 YSLEER.

This chain links TRBV4-1 with TRBJ2-1; D is possibly TRBD1 (5 bases). The CDR3 covers 14 residues. CDR1 and CDR2 from the germline V gene are MGHRA and YSYEKL. The V and J ends lost 1 base and 4 bases respectively, with 8 bases between them. The CDR3 here is CASSQGTNYNEQFF. The CDR3 DNA follows: TGCGCCAGCAGCCAAGGGACAAATTACAATGAGCAGTTCTTC.

The J gene is TRBJ2-7, the V gene TRBV5-6, with D tentatively TRBD1 (6 bases). Germline-derived CDR1 and CDR2 are SGHDT and YYEEEE. The germline V and J ends were trimmed by 3 bases and 2 bases, with 21 bases remaining between them. CDR3 size: 17 residues. The CDR3 DNA reads as TGTGCCAGCAGCTGGACAACTGGACAGCATAGAACCTACGAGCAGTACTTC. Its translation: CASSWTTGQHRTYEQYF.

This chain connects TRBV2 to TRBJ2-5; 11 nucleotides line up with TRBD2. V lost 6 bases and J lost 2; bases outside the gene matches: 14. Germline V gene data show CDR1 as SNHLY and CDR2 as FYNNEI. The CDR3 consists of 18 residues. The CDR3 reads CASRGVLAGEGRQETQYF. The CDR3 DNA reads TGTGCCAGCAGGGGCGTACTAGCGGGGGAGGGGAGGCAAGAGACCCAGTACTTC.

This clone was counted once. The chain couples TRBV7-9 to TRBJ1-4; the D gene is possibly TRBD1 (5 bases). Per the germline V gene, CDR1 is SEHNR and CDR2 is FQNEAQ (reference sequence). V lost 5 bases and J lost 4, with 11 bases in between. This CDR3 has 14 residues. The CDR3 here is CASSDGHGNEKLFF. The CDR3 DNA is TGTGCCAGCAGCGATGGACACGGTAATGAAAAACTGTTTTTT. The full variable domain, completed using reference TRBV7-9 and TRBJ1-4, is DTGVSQNPRHKITKRGQNVTFRCDPISEHNRLYWYRQTLGQGPEFLTYFQNEAQLEKSRLLSDRFSAERPKGSFSTLEIQRTEQGDSAMYLCASSDGHGNEKLFFGSGTQLSVL.

The chain employs TRBV4-1 and TRBJ2-1, with 8 bases that match TRBD2. Unmatched junction bases numbered 10, after V lost 3 bases and J lost 3 bases. CDR1 is MGHRA and CDR2 is YSYEKL in the germline V gene. CDR3 length: 17 amino acids. CDR3 DNA: TGCGCCAGCAGCCAGCTACTTAGCGGGGAGATCTACAATGAGCAGTTCTTC. Protein product: CASSQLLSGEIYNEQFF.

The J gene is TRBJ1-4, the V gene TRBV7-9; 10 nucleotides match TRBD1. This CDR3 is 15 amino acids long. V gave up 5 bases and J gave up 9 bases; unmatched junction bases: 9. Per the germline V gene, CDR1 is SEHNR and CDR2 is FQNEAQ (reference sequence). The CDR3 DNA is TGTGCCAGCAGCATACGACAGGGGGCTGCTCAAAAACTGTTTTTT. Translating gives CASSIRQGAAQKLFF. Full variable domain (remainder filled in from reference TRBV7-9 and TRBJ1-4): DTGVSQNPRHKITKRGQNVTFRCDPISEHNRLYWYRQTLGQGPEFLTYFQNEAQLEKSRLLSDRFSAERPKGSFSTLEIQRTEQGDSAMYLCASSIRQGAAQKLFFGSGTQLSVL.

The chain combines TRBV27 with TRBJ1-5, with 8 bases identical to TRBD1. With V trimmed by 10 bases and J by 3 bases, 5 bases remained unmatched. The CDR3 consists of 13 residues. Germline CDR1 and CDR2: MNHEY and SMNVEV (reference sequence). The CDR3 is CATSQGANQPQHF. The CDR3 DNA sequence: TGTGCCACCTCCCAGGGGGCCAATCAGCCCCAGCATTTT.

The V and J genes are TRBV10-1 and TRBJ2-1, with TRBD1 matching over 9 bases. The CDR3 covers 21 residues. V gave up 0 bases and J gave up 8 bases; unmatched junction bases: 23. CDR1 and CDR2 (germline): WNHNN, SYGVQD (reference sequence). The CDR3 reads CASSESCGGLRDRDNLYEQFF. The CDR3 DNA reads as TGCGCCAGCAGTGAGTCCTGCGGCGGGCTCCGGGACAGGGATAATTTATATGAGCAGTTCTTC.

The chain combines TRBV19 with TRBJ1-4; D gene unclear. CDR3 length: 15 residues. Trimming left V 4 bases short and J 6 bases short, with 15 bases between. Germline V gene lookup returns CDR1 LNHDA and CDR2 SQIVND (reference sequence). The chain's CDR3 is CASSTSLGADEKLFF. CDR3 nucleotide sequence: TGTGCCAGTAGTACTTCCTTAGGAGCAGATGAAAAACTGTTTTTT.

The chain uses TRBV12-5 and TRBJ2-3; 7 positions agree with TRBD1. V was pared by 1 base and J by 1 base, with 2 bases of the junction left unmatched. The CDR3 is made up of 15 amino acids. Per germline, CDR1 LGHNT and CDR2 FRNRAP. In DNA form, the CDR3 reads TGTGCTAGTGGTTTGGGACAGGGCGGCACAGATACGCAGTATTTT. This sequence encodes CASGLGQGGTDTQYF.

The chain uses TRBV7-9 and TRBJ1-2; 7 bases are a match to TRBD1. Germline lookup yields CDR1 SEHNR and CDR2 FQNEAQ (reference sequence). Trimming removed 1 base from V and 3 bases from J; junction bases left unmatched: 8. This CDR3 comprises 16 residues. The CDR3 nucleotides are TGTGCCAGCAGCTTAGAACGGAAGGGGGCTGACTATGGCTACACCTTC. Protein sequence: CASSLERKGADYGYTF.

This chain connects TRBV9 to TRBJ1-4, with 10 nucleotides matching TRBD1. The V and J ends lost 4 bases and 7 bases, in that order; junction bases with no gene match: 34. This CDR3 is built from 24 residues. Germline CDR1 and CDR2: SGDLS and YYNGEE. The CDR3 sequence: CASSYMLRQGARPGPPRLLEKLFF. In DNA, the CDR3 is TGTGCCAGCAGCTACATGTTACGACAGGGGGCGCGGCCCGGCCCACCCCGGCTTCTTGAAAAACTGTTTTTT.

This clone was seen only a few times. For the CDR3, the DNA is TGTGCCAGCAGCCACGAGTATTCACCCCTCCACTTT. Translation: CASSHEYSPLHF. V is TRBV14 and J is TRBJ1-6; no clear D. V lost 3 bases and J 8 bases, leaving 5 bases between the germline ends. The CDR3 runs 12 residues. Germline lookup yields CDR1 SGHDN and CDR2 FVKESK.

This clone has only one observation. V and J are TRBV2 and TRBJ1-2; no clear D gene. V lost 6 bases and J lost 8, with 16 bases in between. Per the germline V gene, CDR1 is SNHLY and CDR2 is FYNNEI. There are 13 residues in the CDR3. The CDR3 bases are TGTGCCAGCAGCGCGACCGGGCCGGGGGGCTACACCTTC. Its protein is CASSATGPGGYTF. The full variable domain, with the rest looked up from reference TRBV2 and TRBJ1-2, is EPEVTQTPSHQVTQMGQEVILRCVPISNHLYFYWYRQILGQKVEFLVSFYNNEISEKSEIFDDQFSVERPDGSNFTLKIRSTKLEDSAMYFCASSATGPGGYTFGSGTRLTVV.